The 6 T cell receptor beta chains below all came from one sample that was sequenced in a study of T-cell memory formation after mild COVID-19. MiXCR was run by TCRdb on the 5' RACE reads, yielding one entry per CDR3 protein. The sample consists of approximately 400,000 distinct CDR3 sequences, roughly 24% of them appearing once. Sequenced sample: PBMCs or a T cell subset sorted from them (not recorded which). The receptors here all came from an adult woman who had mild COVID-19 (a few samples of this study predate the infection). Cell type and time point are not known.

The chain is built from TRBV24-1 and TRBJ2-1, with D perhaps given as TRBD1 or TRBD2 (5 bases each). Germline V gene data show CDR1 as KGHDR and CDR2 as SFDVKD. V gave up 5 bases and J gave up 7 bases, with 20 bases separating them. There are 16 residues in the CDR3. CDR3 sequence: CATSAIRGPENNEQFF. DNA of the CDR3: TGTGCCACCAGTGCGATTAGGGGACCTGAGAATAATGAGCAGTTCTTC.

The chain recombines TRBV11-3 with TRBJ2-1, with a possible D match to TRBD2 (6 bases). The CDR3 length is 16 residues. The ends were cut back, 0 bases at V and 4 bases at J, with 13 bases in the middle. Looked up from germline, CDR1 is SGHNT and CDR2 is YENEEA. CDR3 sequence reads: CASSLDQEGPYNEQFF. The CDR3 DNA is TGTGCCAGCAGCTTAGACCAGGAGGGCCCGTACAATGAGCAGTTCTTC.

The V and J genes are TRBV19 and TRBJ2-1; D uncertain. Looked up from germline, CDR1 is LNHDA and CDR2 is SQIVND (reference sequence). V was trimmed by 3 bases and J by 8 bases, leaving 8 bases between them. This CDR3 has 12 amino acids. CDR3: CASSIRADEQFF. As DNA, the CDR3 is TGTGCCAGTAGTATCCGGGCCGATGAGCAGTTCTTC. Combining the CDR3 with reference TRBV19 and TRBJ2-1 gives the whole variable domain DGGITQSPKYLFRKEGQNVTLSCEQNLNHDAMYWYRQDPGQGLRLIYYSQIVNDFQKGDIAEGYSVSREKKESFPLTVTSAQKNPTAFYLCASSIRADEQFFGPGTRLTVL.

This clonotype appeared a few times. The V gene is TRBV12-3 or TRBV12-4, the J gene TRBJ2-5, with a tentative D call TRBD2 (6 bases). The CDR3 contains 14 residues. Between the trimmed V and J ends, which lost 1 base and 4 bases, there was a span of 10 bases. In DNA, the CDR3 is TGTGCCAGCAGTTTAGGCCTGGGGGGAGAGACCCAGTACTTC. Translation: CASSLGLGGETQYF.

This clonotype was counted a few times. The chain joins TRBV29-1 to TRBJ1-2; 10 bases agree with TRBD1. The J segment lost 8 bases and the V segment lost 5 bases, leaving 11 bases of the junction unmatched. CDR1 is SQVTM, CDR2 ANQGSEA, per germline. This CDR3 region has 14 residues. The DNA of the CDR3 is TGCAGCGTTTCCGGGACAGGGGTCGCCTGGGGCTACACCTTC. It yields the protein CSVSGTGVAWGYTF.

The chain recombines TRBV5-5 with TRBJ1-1; possibly TRBD1 for D (5 bases). CDR1 is SGHKS, CDR2 YYEKEE, per germline (reference sequence). V was cut by 0 bases and J by 1 base, with 10 bases left in between. The CDR3 consists of 15 residues. This chain's CDR3 is CASSLAGQKNTEAFF. The CDR3 region has the DNA TGTGCCAGCAGCTTGGCGGGGCAGAAGAACACTGAAGCTTTCTTT.